This note documents a single TCR beta chain sequence. What it recognizes is unknown. For each CDR3 protein, TCRdb gives one entry from its re-call of the 5' RACE reads, without DNA. There are about 460,000 distinct CDR3 sequences in the sample, with almost 1.5% held by the top ten. The data originate from a study of T cells expressing NK-cell markers. Overall study: Underlying the TCR beta repertoires were sorted CD3+CD56+NKG2C+, CD3+CD56+NKG2C- and CD3+CD56-NKG2C+ T cells. The eight sequenced donors comprised seven who were HCMV-seropositive and one who was seronegative.

Study-level points and caveats: As a fraction of CD8+ T cells, dominant NKG2C+ clonotypes reached roughly 1.0-7.5% in more than five donors. A few donors' CD3+CD56-NKG2C+ cells were dominated by the same clonotypes.

Germline CDR1 and CDR2: MNHEY and SVGAGI. There are 16 residues in the CDR3. The V gene is TRBV6-5, the J gene TRBJ1-1; lacking DNA, the TRBD1 call made by TCRdb goes unchecked. The sample consisted of blood T cells: a sorted CD56 or NKG2C T cell subset, CD4+ or CD8+ T cells, or bulk PBMC T cells (not recorded which). The TCR originated in a woman aged 50 to 60 in good health. The CDR3 spells CASSLGRGQLNTEAFF.